Listed below are T cell receptor beta chains from one sample, sequenced in a study of shared clonotypes between healthy human individuals. The table came from immunoSEQ multiplex PCR; TCRdb's copy has only in-frame clones and leaves some out. The data hold 1.5 million to 2.5 million clones, with about 95% observed a single time. The sample was naive CD8+ T cells sorted from blood. These receptors were taken from a man between 18 and 35 years old in good health. Each CDR3 is given with its conserved first and last residue. The D gene is left open where the match is weak. Clone size, where shown, is once, few, many, or a class for clones that have expanded.

v_call	clone_size	d_call	j_call	cdr3_aa	cdr3_nt
TRBV5-6	NA	NA	TRBJ2-5	CASSLVGGGQETQYF	TGTGCCAGCAGCCTGGTTGGCGGCGGCCAAGAGACCCAGTACTTC
TRBV6-5	few	NA	TRBJ2-1	CASSYPIRSYNEQFF	TGTGCCAGCAGTTACCCGATAAGGTCCTACAATGAGCAGTTCTTC
TRBV7-9	once	TRBD2	TRBJ2-2	CASSLVRLAALYGELFF	TGTGCCAGCAGCTTAGTTCGCCTAGCGGCGCTTTACGGGGAGCTGTTTTTT
TRBV19	once	NA	TRBJ2-1	CASSGDLSSYNEQFF	TGTGCCAGTAGTGGGGACCTCAGCTCCTACAATGAGCAGTTCTTC
TRBV4-1	NA	NA	TRBJ2-1	CASSQEVGTFGSDEQFF	TGCGCCAGCAGCCAAGAAGTAGGGACATTCGGATCCGATGAGCAGTTCTTC
TRBV27	NA	NA	TRBJ1-2	CASSLSSGGGWLGYTF	TGTGCCAGCAGTTTATCGTCAGGTGGGGGGTGGTTAGGCTACACCTTC
TRBV10-1	NA	TRBD1	TRBJ1-1	CASSESEDRGLGEAFF	TGCGCCAGCAGTGAGTCCGAAGACAGGGGTTTAGGTGAAGCTTTCTTT
TRBV7-9	NA	NA	TRBJ2-3	CASSPYETGGFWDTQYF	TGTGCCAGCAGCCCATACGAGACCGGGGGTTTTTGGGATACGCAGTATTTT
TRBV9	NA	NA	TRBJ2-1	CASSADSGGSYNEQFF	TGTGCCAGCAGCGCAGACTCGGGTGGTTCCTACAATGAGCAGTTCTTC
TRBV11-2	NA	NA	TRBJ2-7	CASSLVDEQYF	TGTGCCAGCAGCTTAGTCGACGAGCAGTACTTC
TRBV27	NA	NA	TRBJ2-7	CASSGRGGYEQYF	TGTGCCAGCAGCGGACGTGGGGGGTACGAGCAGTACTTC
TRBV6-5	NA	NA	TRBJ1-2	CASSYDTRGYTF	TGTGCCAGCAGTTATGACACTCGGGGCTACACCTTC
TRBV6-6	NA	TRBD2	TRBJ2-5	CASSYERDVLGWTQYF	TGTGCCAGCAGTTATGAGCGGGATGTTCTCGGATGGACCCAGTACTTC
TRBV13	NA	TRBD2	TRBJ2-3	CASSLRLATSTDTQYF	TGTGCCAGCAGCTTAAGACTAGCGACTAGCACAGATACGCAGTATTTT
TRBV9	NA	NA	TRBJ1-3	CASSVGPSSGNTIYF	TGTGCCAGCAGCGTAGGTCCGAGCTCTGGAAACACCATATATTTT
TRBV19	few	NA	TRBJ2-1	CASSIALAPYNEQFF	TGTGCCAGTAGTATAGCTCTAGCGCCGTACAATGAGCAGTTCTTC
TRBV29-1	NA	NA	TRBJ2-7	CSVPQGYEQYF	TGCAGCGTTCCACAGGGCTACGAGCAGTACTTC
TRBV5-6	NA	NA	TRBJ2-7	CASSWGTLPYEQYF	TGTGCCAGCAGCTGGGGGACTTTACCGTACGAGCAGTACTTC
TRBV10-3	once	TRBD2	TRBJ2-5	CAISEVASGGETQYF	TGTGCCATCAGTGAGGTCGCTAGCGGGGGGGAGACCCAGTACTTC
TRBV19	NA	NA	TRBJ2-2	CASSIAQGLYTGELFF	TGTGCCAGTAGTATAGCTCAGGGTTTGTATACCGGGGAGCTGTTTTTT
TRBV7-2	NA	TRBD1	TRBJ1-2	CASSSTGGGYTF	TGTGCCAGCAGCTCGACAGGGGGTGGCTACACCTTC
TRBV15	NA	NA	TRBJ1-5	CATSSELGFYSNQPQHF	TGTGCCACCAGCAGTGAATTGGGTTTTTATAGCAATCAGCCCCAGCATTTT
TRBV11-2	NA	NA	TRBJ2-7	CASSPLDPLFGSAYEQYF	TGTGCCAGCAGCCCCCTGGACCCTTTGTTCGGGAGCGCCTACGAGCAGTACTTC
TRBV4-1	NA	NA	TRBJ1-5	CASSQVYGNQPQHF	TGCGCCAGCAGCCAAGTTTATGGAAATCAGCCCCAGCATTTT
TRBV25-1	NA	NA	TRBJ2-3	CASSELGDTDTQYF	TGTGCCAGCAGTGAATTGGGCGACACAGATACGCAGTATTTT
TRBV4-3	NA	TRBD2	TRBJ2-5	CASSQDPLAGGPDETQYF	TGCGCCAGCAGCCAAGACCCCCTAGCGGGAGGGCCGGATGAGACCCAGTACTTC
TRBV13	NA	TRBD2	TRBJ2-2	CASSPTGLAGVNTGELFF	TGTGCCAGCAGCCCCACAGGACTAGCGGGGGTGAACACCGGGGAGCTGTTTTTT
TRBV28	once	NA	TRBJ2-2	CASSFSTGELFF	TGTGCCAGCAGCTTCAGCACCGGGGAGCTGTTTTTT
TRBV9	NA	NA	TRBJ2-1	CASSVGGIGSYNEQFF	TGTGCCAGCAGCGTAGGCGGGATTGGGTCCTACAATGAGCAGTTCTTC
TRBV21-1	NA	NA	TRBJ1-1	CASPRGHGEDTEAFF	TGTGCCAGCCCCCGAGGTCACGGCGAGGACACTGAAGCTTTCTTT